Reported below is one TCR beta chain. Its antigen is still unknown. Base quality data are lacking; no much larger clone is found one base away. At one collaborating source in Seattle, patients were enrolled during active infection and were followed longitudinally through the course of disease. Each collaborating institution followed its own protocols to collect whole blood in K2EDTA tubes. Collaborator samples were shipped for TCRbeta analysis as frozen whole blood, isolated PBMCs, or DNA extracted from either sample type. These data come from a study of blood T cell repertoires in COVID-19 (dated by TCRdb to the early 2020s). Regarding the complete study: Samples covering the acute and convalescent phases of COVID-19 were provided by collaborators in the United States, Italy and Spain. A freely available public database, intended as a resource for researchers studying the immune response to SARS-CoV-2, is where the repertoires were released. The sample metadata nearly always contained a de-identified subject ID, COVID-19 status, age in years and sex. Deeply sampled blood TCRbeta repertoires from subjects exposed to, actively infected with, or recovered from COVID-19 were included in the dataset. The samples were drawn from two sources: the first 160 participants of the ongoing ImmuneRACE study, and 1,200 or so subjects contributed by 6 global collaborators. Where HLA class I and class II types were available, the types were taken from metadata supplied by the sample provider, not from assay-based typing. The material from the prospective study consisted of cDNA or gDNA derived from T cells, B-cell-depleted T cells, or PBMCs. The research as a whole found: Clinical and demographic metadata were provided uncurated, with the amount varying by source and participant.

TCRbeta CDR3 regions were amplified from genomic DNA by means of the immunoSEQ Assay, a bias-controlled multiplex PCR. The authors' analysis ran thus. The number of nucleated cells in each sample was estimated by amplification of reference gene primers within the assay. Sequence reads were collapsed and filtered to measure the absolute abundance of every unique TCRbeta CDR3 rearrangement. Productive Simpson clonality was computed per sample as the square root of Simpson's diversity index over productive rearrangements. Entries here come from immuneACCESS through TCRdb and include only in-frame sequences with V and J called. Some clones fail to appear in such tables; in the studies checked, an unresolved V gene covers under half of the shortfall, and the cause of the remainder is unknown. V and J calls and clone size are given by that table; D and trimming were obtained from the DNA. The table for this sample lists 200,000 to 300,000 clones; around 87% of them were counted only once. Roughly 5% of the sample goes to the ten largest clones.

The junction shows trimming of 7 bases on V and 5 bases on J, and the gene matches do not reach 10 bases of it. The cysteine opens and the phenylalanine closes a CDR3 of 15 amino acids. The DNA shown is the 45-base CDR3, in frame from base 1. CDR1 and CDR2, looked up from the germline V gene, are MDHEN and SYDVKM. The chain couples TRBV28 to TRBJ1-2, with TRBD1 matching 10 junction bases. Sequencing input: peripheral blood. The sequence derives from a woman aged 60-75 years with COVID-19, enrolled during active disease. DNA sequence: TGTGCCAGCACTTCTTGGGACAGGGGCTGGTATGGCTACACCTTC. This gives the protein CASTSWDRGWYGYTF.